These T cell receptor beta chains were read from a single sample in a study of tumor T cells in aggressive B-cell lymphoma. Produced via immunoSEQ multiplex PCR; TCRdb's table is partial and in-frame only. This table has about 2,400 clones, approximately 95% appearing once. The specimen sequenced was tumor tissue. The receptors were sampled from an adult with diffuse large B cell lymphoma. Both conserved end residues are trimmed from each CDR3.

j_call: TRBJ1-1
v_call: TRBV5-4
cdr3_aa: ASSRGTVMNTEAF

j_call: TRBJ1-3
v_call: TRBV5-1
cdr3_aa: ASSPRTGEGNTIY

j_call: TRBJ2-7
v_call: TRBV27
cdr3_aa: ASSFGLAGYEQY

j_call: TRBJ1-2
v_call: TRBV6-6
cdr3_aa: ASREGAQGYGYT

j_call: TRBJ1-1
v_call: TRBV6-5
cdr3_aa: ASRLWDMVNTEAF

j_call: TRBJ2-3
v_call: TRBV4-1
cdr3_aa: ASSILSGGSTDTQY

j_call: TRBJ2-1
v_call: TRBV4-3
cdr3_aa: ASSQGDRHYNEQF

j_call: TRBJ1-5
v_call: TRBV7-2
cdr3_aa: ASSFQTGNQPQH

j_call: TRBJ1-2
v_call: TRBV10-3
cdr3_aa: AISAQGARVAGYT

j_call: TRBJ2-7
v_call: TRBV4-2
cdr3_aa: ASSQGGTGSWYEQY

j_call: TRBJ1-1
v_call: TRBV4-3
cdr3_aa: ASSSHLRGAEAF

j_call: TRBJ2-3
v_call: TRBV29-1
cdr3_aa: SVTASGGLDTQY

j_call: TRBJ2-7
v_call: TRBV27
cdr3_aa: ASSVEVGSSYEQY

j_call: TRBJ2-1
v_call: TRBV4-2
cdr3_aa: ASSQALNEQF

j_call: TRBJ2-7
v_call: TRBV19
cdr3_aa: ASSPDRVQERY

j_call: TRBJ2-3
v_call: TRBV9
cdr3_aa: ASSAPPGQPITDTQY

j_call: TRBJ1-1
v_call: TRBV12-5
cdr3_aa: ASGTRTGPNTEAF

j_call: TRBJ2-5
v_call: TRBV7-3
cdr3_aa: ASSLTSGGETQY

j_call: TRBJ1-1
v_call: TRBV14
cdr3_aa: ASSQRTELTEAF

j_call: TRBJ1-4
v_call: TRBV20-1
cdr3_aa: SARREKLF

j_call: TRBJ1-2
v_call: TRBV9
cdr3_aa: ASSVGPPAPGGYT

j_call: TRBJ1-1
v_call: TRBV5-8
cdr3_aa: ASSLELGTLNTEAF

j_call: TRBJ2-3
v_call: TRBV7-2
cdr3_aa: ASSLRAGGARTDTQY